This TCR beta chain is drawn from a study of cytomegalovirus exposure and HLA in healthy donors. Study as a whole: When fewer than 500 donors were genotyped, roughly 80% of them were found to fall in the Caucasian-associated ancestry cluster.

This PCR relied on a set of 60 Vbeta primers and 13 Jbeta primers. The protocol was immunoSEQ multiplex PCR, while the TCRdb copy is restricted to in-frame clones and leaves out a portion. The data contain about 91,000 clones, under 75% of them seen just once; the ten biggest clones take up roughly 2.5%. The sample was PBMCs. This TCR derives from a human donor in good health.

The CDR3 DNA follows: TGTGCCAGTAGTACCTTGAATACAGGGGGCAGCGGAGCGTACAATGAGCAGTTCTTC. This codes for CASSTLNTGGSGAYNEQFF. This chain uses TRBV19 with TRBJ2-1; 9 bases map to TRBD1. Germline CDR1 reads LNHDA; CDR2 reads SQIVND (reference sequence). The CDR3 runs to 19 residues. With V trimmed by 4 bases and J by 4 bases, 17 bases remained unmatched.